The present TCR beta chain was sequenced within a study of Tregs in tolerant kidney transplant recipients. The germline V and J ends were trimmed by 2 bases and 1 base, with 8 bases remaining between them. The CDR3 loop spans 14 amino acids. Germline V lookup: CDR1 SEHNR, CDR2 FQNEAQ (reference sequence). Whole-study findings and limits: No direct test of biological reproducibility was done here. Validation in larger populations is needed because few patients were studied. Tregs expanded with activated donor B cells seemed most donor-specific.

For this clone: Its antigen remains unknown.

Thawed PBMCs were FACS-sorted into unstimulated CD4+CD25+CD127- regulatory T cells, CD4+CD25- non-regulatory cells, CD4 and CD8 cells. Only in-frame clones appear in the TCRdb table, and some are missing; sequencing was by immunoSEQ multiplex PCR. The table includes some 70,000 clones, around 83% detected once. V usage is TRBV7-9 and J usage is TRBJ2-5; the D is unclear. The source is a human donor in good health. The source material was CD4+ T cells from blood. The CDR3 reads CASSLRAVQETQYF. The CDR3 DNA sequence: TGTGCCAGCAGCTTAAGGGCAGTCCAAGAGACCCAGTACTTC.